Listed here is a single TCR beta chain. Here immunoSEQ multiplex PCR was the method, and the copy in TCRdb shows in-frame clones only, minus some. The sample shows roughly 65,000 clones, around 90% of them seen only once. This record belongs to a study of technical replicates of blood from a few donors. Between the trimmed V and J ends, which lost 5 bases and 4 bases, there was a span of 16 bases. From germline, CDR1 is SGHTA and CDR2 FQGNSA. This CDR3 has 15 residues. The source of this sequence is a human donor in good health. Some clones in this sample may be carry-over from other donors' samples. Sample: PBMCs. The gene calls are TRBV7-2 and TRBJ2-3; a possible D gene is TRBD2 (7 bases). CDR3 sequence reads: CASSPYGEGADTQYF. Written as DNA, the CDR3 is TGTGCCAGCAGCCCGTATGGGGAGGGGGCAGATACGCAGTATTTT. Full variable domain (remainder filled in from reference TRBV7-2 and TRBJ2-3): GAGVSQSPSNKVTEKGKDVELRCDPISGHTALYWYRQSLGQGLEFLIYFQGNSAPDKSGLPSDRFSAERTGGSVSTLTIQRTQQEDSAVYLCASSPYGEGADTQYFGPGTRLTVL.